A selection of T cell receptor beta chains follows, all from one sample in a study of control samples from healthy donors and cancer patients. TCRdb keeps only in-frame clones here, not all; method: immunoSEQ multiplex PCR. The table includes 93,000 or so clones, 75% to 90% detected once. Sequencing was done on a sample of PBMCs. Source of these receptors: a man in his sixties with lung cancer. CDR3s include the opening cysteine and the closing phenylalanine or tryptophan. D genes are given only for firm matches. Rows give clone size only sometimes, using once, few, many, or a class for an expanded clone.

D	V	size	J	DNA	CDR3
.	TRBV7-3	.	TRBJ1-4	TGTGCCAGCAGCTCAGGGACCGATAATGAAAAACTGTTTTTT	CASSSGTDNEKLFF
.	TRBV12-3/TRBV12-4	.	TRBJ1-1	TGTGCCAGCAGTATAGGGTCGGTGGCTGAAGCTTTCTTT	CASSIGSVAEAFF
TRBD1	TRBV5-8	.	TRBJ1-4	TGTGCCAGCTCCGACCTACGACAGGGTAGGGAAAAACTGTTTTTT	CASSDLRQGREKLFF
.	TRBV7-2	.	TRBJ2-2	TGTGCCAGCAGCCCGAGAAGGGACACCGGGGAGCTGTTTTTT	CASSPRRDTGELFF
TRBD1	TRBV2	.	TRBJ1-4	TGTGCCAGCAGGGCCCGACAGGGGATTAATGAAAAACTGTTTTTT	CASRARQGINEKLFF
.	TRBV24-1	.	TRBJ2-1	TGTGCCACCAGTGATTCCGACTTAAGCTCCTACAATGAGCAGTTCTTC	CATSDSDLSSYNEQFF
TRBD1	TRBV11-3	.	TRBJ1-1	TGTGCCAGCAGCTTTGGACAGGGTGTGAACACTGAAGCTTTCTTT	CASSFGQGVNTEAFF
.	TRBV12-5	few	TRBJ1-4	TGTGCTAGTGGTTTGAACCGGGACGGAGTACTTGCAACTAATGAAAAACTGTTTTTT	CASGLNRDGVLATNEKLFF
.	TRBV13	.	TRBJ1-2	TGTGCCAGCAGCCCCACCAGGGACGGCTATGGCTACACCTTC	CASSPTRDGYGYTF
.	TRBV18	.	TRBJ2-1	TGTGCCAGCTCACCGAGGGGGACCTACAATGAGCAGTTCTTC	CASSPRGTYNEQFF
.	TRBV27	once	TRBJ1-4	TGTGCCAGCAGTTTATCGGGCGGGGGGTCCCCTAATGAAAAACTGTTTTTT	CASSLSGGGSPNEKLFF
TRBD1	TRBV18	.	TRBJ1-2	TGTGCCAGCTCAACGGGAACAGGGGGCGGATATGGCTACACCTTC	CASSTGTGGGYGYTF
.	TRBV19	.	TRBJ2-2	TGTGCCAGTAGTCTGACCTCCGGGACTGTGGCCGGGGAGCTGTTTTTT	CASSLTSGTVAGELFF
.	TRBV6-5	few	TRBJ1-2	TGTGCCAGCAGTATTTATGGCTACACCTTC	CASSIYGYTF
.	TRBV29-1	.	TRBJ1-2	TGCAGCGTTGTTGTGTCCTTGAGGTATGGCTACACCTTC	CSVVVSLRYGYTF
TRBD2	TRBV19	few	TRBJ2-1	TGTGCCAGTAGTAATAGCGGGGGTTACAATGAGCAGTTCTTC	CASSNSGGYNEQFF
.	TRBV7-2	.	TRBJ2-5	TGTGCCAGCAGCCACTTCGACGAAACCCAGTACTTC	CASSHFDETQYF
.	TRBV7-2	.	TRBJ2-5	TGTGCCAGCAGCTTAGTTGGCCTTTACACCCAGTACTTC	CASSLVGLYTQYF
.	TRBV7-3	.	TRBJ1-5	TGTGCCAGCAGCCCCTTTCCGGATAGCAATCAGCCCCAGCATTTT	CASSPFPDSNQPQHF
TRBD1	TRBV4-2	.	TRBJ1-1	TGTGCCAGCAGCCCCGGGACAGGGGGCGGAAGGACTGAAGCTTTCTTT	CASSPGTGGGRTEAFF
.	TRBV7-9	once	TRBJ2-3	TGTGCCAGCAGCCCAGACGGATCAAACACAGATACGCAGTATTTT	CASSPDGSNTDTQYF
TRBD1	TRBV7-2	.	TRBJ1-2	TGTGCCAGCAGCTCGAGGACAGGGGACTATGGCTACACCTTC	CASSSRTGDYGYTF